The rows below give T cell receptor beta chains drawn from one sample of a study of radiotherapy plus CTLA-4 blockade in lung cancer. Some clones are missing from TCRdb's copy, which holds only in-frame ones; the method was immunoSEQ multiplex PCR. Of some 110,000 clones listed, roughly 77% were seen once; the top ten hold 3.3%. Sample: peripheral blood, taken from a patient treated with radiotherapy plus ipilimumab. The receptor source for this set is a human donor with non-small cell lung cancer that progressed on radiotherapy plus ipilimumab. Some clones in this sample may be carry-over from other donors' samples. Both conserved end residues are trimmed from each CDR3.

>TRBJ2-1|TRBV7-2
ASSWDRHNEQF
>TRBJ1-5|TRBV19
ASSIGQPNQPQH
>TRBJ1-2|TRBV21-1
ASSKSPPPDDNGYT
>TRBJ1-1|TRBV11-3
ASSRGPNTEAF
>TRBJ1-2|TRBV18
ASSLPDTGGKGYT
>TRBJ2-5|TRBV6-5
ASSYTSGGMDETQY
>TRBJ2-7|TRBV13
ASSTHDVPYEQY
>TRBJ1-6|TRBV11-2
ASSLGSWTRYNSPLH
>TRBJ2-5|TRBV6-5
ASSYSWTGGLETQY
>TRBJ1-1|TRBV6-5
ASAVRDTEAF
>NA|TRBV4-2
ASSQDGVDYEQY
>TRBJ1-5|TRBV6-6
ASRGGSGENQPQH
>TRBJ1-4|TRBV29-1
SVCREGNEKLF
>TRBJ1-1|TRBV27
ASSFSRAGRTEAF
>TRBJ1-2|TRBV6-5
ASSYSLSGTNVGYT
>TRBJ2-7|TRBV5-1
ASSLDRQGVHEQY
>TRBJ2-1|TRBV10-3
AISARIAGQNEQF
>TRBJ2-3|TRBV11-3
ASSLDSRDTQY
>TRBJ1-1|TRBV7-9
ASSSQEGTEAF
>TRBJ1-5|TRBV7-3
ASSRLANQPQH
>TRBJ2-1|TRBV5-4
ASSLGSGAGYNEQF
>TRBJ2-4|TRBV30
AWSKWGPQNIQY
>TRBJ2-3|TRBV18
ASSPGHGQSTDTQY
>TRBJ1-1|TRBV27
ASSLTGTVTEAF
>TRBJ2-4|TRBV10-2
ASSEFDMGLASHIQY
>TRBJ1-6|TRBV12-5
ASDGQD
>TRBJ2-7|TRBV7-2
ASSLLAGGYEQY
>TRBJ2-1|TRBV2
ASRVIGDEQF
>TRBJ2-5|TRBV5-1
ASSYRQGAMMETQY
>TRBJ1-4|TRBV5-1
ASSLLGTATNEKLF
>TRBJ1-1|TRBV2
ASSEGPSVKAF
>TRBJ1-1|TRBV7-3
ASSSGTGMNTEAF
>TRBJ2-2|TRBV6-6
ASGERGGNTGELF
>TRBJ1-6|TRBV7-2
ASSLVGTGGPAGSTPLH
>TRBJ2-4|TRBV6-1
ASSEGTGIAKNIQY
>TRBJ2-5|TRBV7-3
ASSLNRAGQETQY
>TRBJ1-6|TRBV7-2
ASSLSGAYSPLH
>TRBJ2-1|TRBV6-6
ASSVTSGSSYNEQF
>TRBJ1-4|TRBV18
ASSSLGQGSEKLF
>TRBJ1-1|TRBV5-1
ASSLEAGGNTEAF
>TRBJ2-7|TRBV10-3
AISDPTGRGYEQY
>TRBJ1-5|TRBV5-1
ASSLGPGNQPQH
>TRBJ2-3|TRBV4-3
ASSLNPSRGIGDTQY
>TRBJ1-1|TRBV5-5
ASSWGKNTEAF
>TRBJ1-2|TRBV28
ASSPNRVYGYT
>TRBJ1-6|TRBV10-3
AISPDPLWASPLH
>TRBJ1-6|TRBV4-2
ASSQNPGTDNSPLH
>TRBJ2-2|TRBV4-3
ASSQAGRGELF
>TRBJ1-1|TRBV5-1
ASSWTGGLKTEAF
>TRBJ1-5|TRBV7-2
ASSSSRTFSNQPQH